The clone carrying this TCR beta chain appeared a few times. No antigen is known for it. Profiled with immunoSEQ multiplex PCR; TCRdb holds only in-frame clones, not every one. The table records more than 300,000 clones, roughly 84% of them present only once. This record comes from a study of Ad26.COV2.S vaccination and SARS-CoV-2 variants. Study conclusions and caveats: Those who received vaccine or placebo ended up with similar non-spike TCR breadth. Estimates derived from TCR breadth and depth analyses may have underestimated total T cell responses.

Losses at the gene ends were 9 bases for V and 1 base for J; bases not matched to a gene: 8. The CDR3 spans 14 residues. Germline CDR1 is LNHDA and CDR2 is SQIVND (reference sequence). Treatment specified: over 15 received Ad26.COV2.S at low or high dose, single or two shots; 5 received placebo; per-sample allocation not given. Day 63 after the first injection of vaccine or placebo was the sampling time. In Boston, an adult donor aged 18-55 years took part. This TCR was sampled from a person aged 18-65 years who received the Ad26.COV2.S COVID-19 vaccine or a placebo. This sample comprised peripheral blood, obtained in a trial of Ad26.COV2.S vaccine versus placebo. This chain connects TRBV19 to TRBJ2-7, with 8 bases that match TRBD1. This CDR3 is CARDRVESSYEQYF. CDR3 in DNA: TGTGCCAGGGACAGGGTAGAATCTTCCTACGAGCAGTACTTC.